The table lists the clone carrying this T cell receptor beta chain with a count of one. Antigen: not known. The same CDR3 arises from other DNA sequences in this sample as well. The data derive from a study of cytomegalovirus exposure and HLA in healthy donors. Whole-study findings and limits: In a later analysis, at a false discovery rate of 0.05, approximately 18,000 TCR beta sequences were associated with HLA alleles. Rare sequences made up most TCRs, while some public TCRs were found in many donors. TCR beta V segments were, for the most part, productive about 87% or about 30% of the time in an earlier analysis.

The PCR had 60 Vbeta and 13 Jbeta primers. Clones were sequenced by immunoSEQ multiplex PCR, and TCRdb holds only the in-frame ones, with some missing. Found here are just over 150,000 clones, 85% of them singletons; the top ten hold 2% to 2.5%. Sequences were obtained from PBMCs. The clonotype was recovered from a woman aged 18-29 years in good health and CMV-seronegative.

CDR3: CASSHGQGLSSPLHF. Here the CDR3 DNA reads TGTGCCAGCAGCCATGGGCAGGGGCTTAGTTCACCCCTCCACTTT. The genes are TRBV7-2 and TRBJ1-6; perhaps TRBD1 as D (6 bases). This CDR3 region has 15 residues. V lost 5 bases to trimming and J lost 9 bases, with 17 bases between them. The germline CDR1 and CDR2 sequences are SGHTA and FQGNSA.